Following are 4 T cell receptor beta chains from one sample sequenced in a study of shared clonotypes between healthy human individuals. Sequencing used immunoSEQ multiplex PCR; TCRdb keeps in-frame clones, though not all of them. The table lists fewer than 3 million clones, 85% to 95% of them singletons. The sequenced material came from naive CD4+ T cells from PBMCs. This sample's subset: CD45RA+ positively selected. These receptors were obtained from a man aged 18 to 30 in good health. Some clones in this sample may be carry-over from other donors' samples.

The V call is TRBV10-1, the J call TRBJ2-1; 11 bases map to TRBD2. Germline-derived CDR1 and CDR2 are WNHNN and SYGVQD (reference sequence). V dropped 6 bases and J dropped 7; count of bases not matched to a gene: 8. The CDR3 loop spans 15 amino acids. In DNA, the CDR3 is TGCGCCAGCAGCTTAGCGGGAGGGCCGGAGAATGAGCAGTTCTTC. Protein: CASSLAGGPENEQFF.

This CDR3 is CASSLARRSEQYF. The CDR3 nucleotides are TGTGCCAGCAGCTTGGCCAGGCGGAGCGAGCAGTACTTC. V and J are TRBV5-4 and TRBJ2-7; no clear D gene. Germline CDR1 and CDR2: SGHNT and YYREEE (reference sequence). The CDR3 runs to 13 residues. V dropped 0 bases and J dropped 6 bases, with 10 bases sitting between them.

Remarks on this clone: Other nucleotide sequences in the sample specify the same CDR3. The CDR3 DNA is TGTGCCAGCAGTTTGATAGGACAGCCCCAGCATTTT. As protein: CASSLIGQPQHF. The V gene is TRBV7-2, the J gene TRBJ1-5; D gene ambiguous. Trimming removed 6 bases at V and 7 bases at J, with 10 bases between. The CDR3 is 12 residues long. The germline V gene encodes CDR1 SGHTA and CDR2 FQGNSA.

The chain has TRBV20-1 and TRBJ2-7; D not resolved. V shed 0 bases and J shed 6 bases, with 6 bases lying between them. The germline V gene has CDR1 DFQATT and CDR2 SNEGSKA (reference sequence). This CDR3 contains 11 residues. The CDR3 protein is CSARDQREQYF. DNA for the CDR3: TGCAGTGCTAGAGATCAACGCGAGCAGTACTTC.